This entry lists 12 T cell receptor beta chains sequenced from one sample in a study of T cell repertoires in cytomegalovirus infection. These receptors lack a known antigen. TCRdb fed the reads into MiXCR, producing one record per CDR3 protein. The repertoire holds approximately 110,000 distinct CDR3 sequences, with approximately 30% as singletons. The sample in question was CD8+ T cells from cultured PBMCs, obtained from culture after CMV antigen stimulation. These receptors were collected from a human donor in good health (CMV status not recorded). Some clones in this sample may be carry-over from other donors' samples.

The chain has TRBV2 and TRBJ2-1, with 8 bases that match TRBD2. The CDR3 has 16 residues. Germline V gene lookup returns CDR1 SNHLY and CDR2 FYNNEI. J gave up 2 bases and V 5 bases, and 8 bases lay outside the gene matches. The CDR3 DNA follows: TGTGCCAGCAGTACGTCCCGGGGGGGGACCTACAATGAGCAGTTCTTC. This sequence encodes CASSTSRGGTYNEQFF.

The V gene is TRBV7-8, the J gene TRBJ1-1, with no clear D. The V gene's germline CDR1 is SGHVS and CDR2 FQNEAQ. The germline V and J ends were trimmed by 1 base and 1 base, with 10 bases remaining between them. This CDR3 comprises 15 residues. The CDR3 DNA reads TGTGCCAGCAGCTTAGAACGGGCGGCGAACACTGAAGCTTTCTTT. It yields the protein CASSLERAANTEAFF.

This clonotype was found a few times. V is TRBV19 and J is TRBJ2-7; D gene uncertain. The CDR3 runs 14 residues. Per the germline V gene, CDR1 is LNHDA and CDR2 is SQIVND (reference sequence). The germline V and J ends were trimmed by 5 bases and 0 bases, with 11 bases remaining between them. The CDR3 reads CASSLSLFSYEQYF. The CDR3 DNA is TGTGCCAGTAGTCTCAGCCTCTTCTCCTACGAGCAGTACTTC.

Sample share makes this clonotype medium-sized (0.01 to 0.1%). The DNA for the CDR3 is TGTGCCAGCAGCTGGGGGAAAATCACTGAAGCTTTCTTT. This encodes CASSWGKITEAFF. J is TRBJ1-1 and V is TRBV11-2, with D possibly TRBD1 on 5 matching bases. This CDR3 comprises 13 residues. Germline CDR1 and CDR2: SGHAT and FQNNGV. Trimming took 4 bases from V and 4 from J, leaving 10 bases between them.

The CDR3 loop reads CATSTGEDRGYTF. The DNA for the CDR3 is TGTGCCACCTCAACAGGGGAGGATCGTGGCTACACCTTC. The rearrangement links TRBV6-2 or TRBV6-3 to TRBJ1-2; 7 nucleotides match TRBD1. Per the germline V gene, CDR1 is MNHEY and CDR2 is SVGEGT. The CDR3 runs 13 residues. Germline trimming cut 10 bases from V and 7 bases from J; bases unmatched to any gene: 12.

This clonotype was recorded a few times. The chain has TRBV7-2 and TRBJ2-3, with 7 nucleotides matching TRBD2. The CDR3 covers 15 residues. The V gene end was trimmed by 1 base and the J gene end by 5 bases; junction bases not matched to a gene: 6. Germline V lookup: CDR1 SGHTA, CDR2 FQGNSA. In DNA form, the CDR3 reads TGTGCCAGCAGCTTAGGAGGGACTACCCGAGATACGCAGTATTTT. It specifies CASSLGGTTRDTQYF.

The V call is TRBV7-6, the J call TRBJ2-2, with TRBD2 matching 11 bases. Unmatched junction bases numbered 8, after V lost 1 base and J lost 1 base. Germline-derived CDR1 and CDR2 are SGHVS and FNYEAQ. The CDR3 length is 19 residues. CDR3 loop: CASSLVTASGGRNTGELFF. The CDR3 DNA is TGTGCCAGCAGCTTAGTGACGGCTAGCGGGGGGCGGAACACCGGGGAGCTGTTTTTT. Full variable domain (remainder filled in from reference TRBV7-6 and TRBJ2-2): GAGVSQSPRYKVTKRGQDVALRCDPISGHVSLYWYRQALGQGPEFLTYFNYEAQQDKSGLPNDRFSAERPEGSISTLTIQRTEQRDSAMYRCASSLVTASGGRNTGELFFGEGSRLTVL.

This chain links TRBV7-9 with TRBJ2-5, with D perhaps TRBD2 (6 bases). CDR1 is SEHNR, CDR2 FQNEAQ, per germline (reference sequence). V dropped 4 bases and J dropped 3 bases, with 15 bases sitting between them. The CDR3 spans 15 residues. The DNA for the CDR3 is TGTGCCAGCAGCTCGATTCCGGGCGGGGAAGAGACCCAGTACTTC. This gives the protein CASSSIPGGEETQYF.

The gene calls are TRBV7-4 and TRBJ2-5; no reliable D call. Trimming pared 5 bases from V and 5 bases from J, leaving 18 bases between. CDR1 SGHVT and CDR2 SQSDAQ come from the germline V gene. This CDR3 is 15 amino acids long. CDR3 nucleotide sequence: TGTGCCAGCAGCCCCCGGGCTCACCGCCAGGAGACCCAGTACTTC. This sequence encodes CASSPRAHRQETQYF.

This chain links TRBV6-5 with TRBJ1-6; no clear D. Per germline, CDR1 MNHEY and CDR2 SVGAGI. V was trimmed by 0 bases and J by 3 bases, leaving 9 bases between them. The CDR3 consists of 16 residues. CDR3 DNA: TGTGCCAGCAGTTACTCGATAGGGCACTATAATTCACCCCTCCACTTT. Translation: CASSYSIGHYNSPLHF.

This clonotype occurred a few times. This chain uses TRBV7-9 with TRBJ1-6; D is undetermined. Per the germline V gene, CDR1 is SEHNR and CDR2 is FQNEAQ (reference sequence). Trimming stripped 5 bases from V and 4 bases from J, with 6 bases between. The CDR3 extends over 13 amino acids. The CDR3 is CASSVGYNSPLHF. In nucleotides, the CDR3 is TGTGCCAGCAGCGTAGGATATAATTCACCCCTCCACTTT.

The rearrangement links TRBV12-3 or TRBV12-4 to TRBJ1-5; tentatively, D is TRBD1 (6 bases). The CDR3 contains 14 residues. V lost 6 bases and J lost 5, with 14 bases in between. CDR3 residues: CASSPGQLHQPQHF. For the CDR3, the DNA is TGTGCCAGCAGCCCAGGACAGCTACATCAGCCCCAGCATTTT.